This TCR beta chain was retrieved from a study of T cell repertoires in cytomegalovirus infection. About the research overall: CMV infection and matching HLA type were both indicated by public TCR beta signatures.

The J segment lost 2 bases and the V segment lost 3 bases, leaving 11 bases of the junction unmatched. Germline CDR1 and CDR2: MGHDK and SYGVNS. The CDR3 extends over 19 amino acids. Concerning this clonotype itself: Its antigen is unknown.

TCRdb fed the reads into MiXCR, producing one record per CDR3 protein. The sample consists of a few hundred thousand distinct CDR3 sequences, about 40% of them appearing once. The chain has TRBV25-1 and TRBJ2-6; 9 bases fit TRBD1. This material consisted of cultured PBMCs, taken from culture after CMV antigen stimulation. The receptor's source is a human donor in good health (CMV status not recorded). Some clones in this sample may be carry-over from other donors' samples. The CDR3 DNA follows: TGTGCCAGCAGTGACCCCCGGGGGACAGGGAGCACTGGGGCCAACGTCCTGACTTTC. Its translation: CASSDPRGTGSTGANVLTF.